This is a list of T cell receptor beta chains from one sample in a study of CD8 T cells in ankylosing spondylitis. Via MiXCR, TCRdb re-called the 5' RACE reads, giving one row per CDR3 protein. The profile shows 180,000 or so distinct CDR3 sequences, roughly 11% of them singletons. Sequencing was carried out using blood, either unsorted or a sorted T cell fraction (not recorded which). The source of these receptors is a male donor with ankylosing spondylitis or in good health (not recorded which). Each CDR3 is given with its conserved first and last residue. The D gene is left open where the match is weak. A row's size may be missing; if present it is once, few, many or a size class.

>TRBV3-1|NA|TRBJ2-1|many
TGTGCCAGCAGCCAAGATGGGCGATACAATGAGCAGTTCTTC
CASSQDGRYNEQFF
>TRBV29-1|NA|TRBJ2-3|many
TGCAGCGTTGATCTAACAGATACGCAGTATTTT
CSVDLTDTQYF
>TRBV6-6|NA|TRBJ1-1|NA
TGTGCCAGCAGATCGGGAAGGAACACTGAAGCTTTCTTT
CASRSGRNTEAFF
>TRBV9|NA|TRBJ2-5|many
TGTGCCAGCAGCCCACAGGGCCAAGAGACCCAGTACTTC
CASSPQGQETQYF
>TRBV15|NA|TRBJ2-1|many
TGTGCCACCAGCAGAGATAGAAAGTCCTACAATGAGCAGTTCTTC
CATSRDRKSYNEQFF
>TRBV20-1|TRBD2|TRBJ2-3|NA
TGCAGTGCTAGAAAGGGACTAGCGCCCAGAGGCACAGATACGCAGTATTTT
CSARKGLAPRGTDTQYF
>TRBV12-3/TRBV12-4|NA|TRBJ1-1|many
TGTGCCAGCAGTTTTCGGGTAAAGGACACTGAAGCTTTCTTT
CASSFRVKDTEAFF
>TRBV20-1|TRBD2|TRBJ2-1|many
TGCAGTGCCACATTACTAGCGGGCCAGGGGCAGTTCTTC
CSATLLAGQGQFF
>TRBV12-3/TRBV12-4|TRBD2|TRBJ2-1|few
TGTGCCAGCAGTCCACCGACTAGCGTGTCTGAGCAGTTCTTC
CASSPPTSVSEQFF
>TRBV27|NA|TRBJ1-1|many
TGTGCCAGCAGTTCAGGCCGTTCCCCGTCTACTGAAGCTTTCTTT
CASSSGRSPSTEAFF
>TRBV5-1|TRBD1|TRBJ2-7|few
TGCGCCAGCAGAAGGGACAGGGGAGTTTACGAGCAGTACTTC
CASRRDRGVYEQYF
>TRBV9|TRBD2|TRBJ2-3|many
TGTGCCAGCAGCCCGCCCCTAGCGGGGGGGCTCACAGATACGCAGTATTTT
CASSPPLAGGLTDTQYF
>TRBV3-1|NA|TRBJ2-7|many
TGTGCCAGCAGCCAAGACCGGGACTACGAGCAGTACTTC
CASSQDRDYEQYF
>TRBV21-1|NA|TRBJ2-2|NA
TGTGCCAGCAGCAGTACAACCCGGGAACAGGGGACCGGGGAGCTGTTTTTT
CASSSTTREQGTGELFF
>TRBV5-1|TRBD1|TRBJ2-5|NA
TGCGCCAGCAGCTTAAAGGGGGCGCAGCGCAACCAAGAGACCCAGTACTTC
CASSLKGAQRNQETQYF
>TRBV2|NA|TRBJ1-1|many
TGTGCCAGCAGTTGGGGGAAGGCTGAAGCTTTCTTT
CASSWGKAEAFF
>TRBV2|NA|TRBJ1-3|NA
TGTGCCAGCAGTGAAGCTGTCCGGTCCTCTGGAAACACCATATATTTT
CASSEAVRSSGNTIYF
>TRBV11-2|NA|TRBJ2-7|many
TGTGCCAGCAGCTTAGATTCAGTCCCCTACGAGCAGTACTTC
CASSLDSVPYEQYF
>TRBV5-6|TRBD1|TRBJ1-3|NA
TGTGCCAGCAGCGCTCACGGACAGGGCAAAGCTGGAAACACCATATATTTT
CASSAHGQGKAGNTIYF
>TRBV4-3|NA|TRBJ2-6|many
TGCGCCAGCAGCCAGCAAGGTAACGGGGCCAACGTCCTGACTTTC
CASSQQGNGANVLTF
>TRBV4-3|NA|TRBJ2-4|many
TGCGCCAGCAGCCCCCGAAAGGCAGAGCACAAAAACATTCAGTACTTC
CASSPRKAEHKNIQYF
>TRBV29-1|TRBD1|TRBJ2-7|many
TGCAGCGCTGTGACAGGGGCAACGCTACCCTACGAGCAGTACTTC
CSAVTGATLPYEQYF
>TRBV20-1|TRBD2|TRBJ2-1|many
TGCAGTACACCCACTAGCGGGGGGGAATCCTACAATGAGCAGTTCTTC
CSTPTSGGESYNEQFF
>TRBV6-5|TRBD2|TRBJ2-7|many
TGTGCCAGCAGTTCGACTAGCGGGAGCGGGATAAAGGAGCAGTACTTC
CASSSTSGSGIKEQYF
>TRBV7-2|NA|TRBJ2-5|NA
TGTGCCAGCACCTTAGGGGGGGGACATTCTATCCAAGAGACCCAGTACTTC
CASTLGGGHSIQETQYF
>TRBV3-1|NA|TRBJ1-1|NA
TGTGCCAGCAGTTCGGGGGGGGTTGGAGCTTTCTTT
CASSSGGVGAFF